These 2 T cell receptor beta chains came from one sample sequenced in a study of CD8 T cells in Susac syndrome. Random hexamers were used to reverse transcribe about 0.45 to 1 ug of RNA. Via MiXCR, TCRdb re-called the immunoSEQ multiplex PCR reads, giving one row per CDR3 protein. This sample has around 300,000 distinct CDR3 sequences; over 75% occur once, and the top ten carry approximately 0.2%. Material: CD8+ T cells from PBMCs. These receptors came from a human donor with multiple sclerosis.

For the CDR3, the DNA is TGTGCCAGCAGCCCCCGACTAGCGGGAACCGACGAGCAGTACTTC. Protein sequence: CASSPRLAGTDEQYF. The chain couples TRBV9 to TRBJ2-7; 11 bases match TRBD2. This CDR3 contains 15 residues. Unmatched junction bases numbered 8, after V lost 4 bases and J lost 5 bases. In germline, CDR1 is SGDLS, CDR2 YYNGEE.

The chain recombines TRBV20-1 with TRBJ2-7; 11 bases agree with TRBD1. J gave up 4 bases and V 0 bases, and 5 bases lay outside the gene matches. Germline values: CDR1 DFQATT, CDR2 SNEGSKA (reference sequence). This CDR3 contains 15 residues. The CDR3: CSAREADRGLYEQYF. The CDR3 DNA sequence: TGCAGTGCTAGAGAAGCGGACAGGGGGCTATACGAGCAGTACTTC.